The present T cell receptor beta chain was sequenced within a study of T-cell reconstitution after alpha-beta-depleted transplantation in children. Findings and limits, study-wide: Reportedly, alpha-beta T cells present about two months post-transplant originated from several hundred expanded clones of graft origin.

The TCRbeta library was prepared with unique molecular identifiers. One entry per CDR3 protein results from TCRdb running MiXCR on the PCR reads. The repertoire holds 90,000 to 100,000 distinct CDR3 sequences, with less than 25% as singletons. Turning to this clonotype: Its matching antigen is unknown.

CDR1 and CDR2 (germline): SGHTA, FQGTGA. The CDR3 loop spans 14 amino acids. Trimming took 4 bases from V and 7 from J; bases not matched to a gene: 8. The V gene is TRBV7-3, the J gene TRBJ2-7; 9 positions agree with TRBD1. The clonotype was recovered from a boy aged 2 to 9 with acute lymphoblastic leukemia, due to receive a stem cell transplant. The source was PBMCs, collected before TCRalphabeta/CD19-depleted stem cell transplant. CDR3: CASSSSGTGSEQYF. The CDR3, as DNA: TGTGCCAGCAGCTCATCCGGGACAGGGAGTGAGCAGTACTTC.